Following are 27 T cell receptor beta chains from one sample sequenced in a study of beta chain features in type 1 diabetes. Study results and caveats: Researchers report that Type 1 diabetes patients had moderately but significantly shorter TCRB CDR3s across all four CD4+ subsets.

Their specific antigens are unknown. The isolated RNA, all of it, was reverse transcribed, so expressed TCRB transcripts were what got sequenced. Sequencing used immunoSEQ multiplex PCR; TCRdb keeps in-frame clones, though not all of them. The sample has more than 100,000 clones; 16% are singletons. What was sequenced was central memory CD4+ T cells from blood. These TCRs come from a man aged 30 to 39 with type 1 diabetes.

The chain recombines TRBV7-9 with TRBJ1-6, with 8 bases fitting TRBD1. The CDR3 loop spans 17 amino acids. Germline loops: CDR1 SEHNR, CDR2 FQNEAQ (reference sequence). Trimming cost V 5 bases and J 3 bases; bases outside gene matches: 9. DNA of the CDR3: TGTGCCAGCAGCCGGGGCCGGGACAGGCTCTATAATTCACCCCTCCACTTT. This gives the protein CASSRGRDRLYNSPLHF.

This clone appeared many times. The chain combines TRBV4-3 with TRBJ2-3, with 7 positions matching TRBD2. The junction had 5 bases not matched to a gene; V was cut back by 1 base and J by 1 base. In germline, CDR1 is LGHNA, CDR2 YSLEER. The CDR3 is 16 residues long. The CDR3 protein is CASSQGSAGGTDTQYF. CDR3 bases: TGCGCCAGCAGCCAAGGCTCGGCGGGGGGCACAGATACGCAGTATTTT.

This clone was observed a few times. V is TRBV6-5 and J is TRBJ2-2; TRBD1 matches 8 bases. J was trimmed by 3 bases and V by 5 bases; bases with no gene match: 5. The CDR3 runs 15 residues. Per germline, CDR1 MNHEY and CDR2 SVGAGI. The CDR3 region has the DNA TGTGCCAGCAGTCGAGACAGGGGCCACACCGGGGAGCTGTTTTTT. As protein: CASSRDRGHTGELFF.

Note on this clone: The same CDR3 arises from other DNA sequences in this sample as well. The rearrangement uses TRBV6-6 and TRBJ1-4, with 8 positions matching TRBD1. CDR1 is MNHNY, CDR2 SVGAGI, per germline (reference sequence). This CDR3 has 13 amino acids. V lost 2 bases and J lost 8; bases outside the gene matches: 1. The CDR3 reads CASSYGTGEKLFF. In DNA, the CDR3 is TGTGCCAGCAGTTACGGGACAGGCGAAAAACTGTTTTTT.

V is TRBV5-6 and J is TRBJ1-3; tentatively, D is TRBD1 (6 bases). V lost 1 base to trimming and J lost 4 bases, with 12 bases between them. CDR1 is SGHDT and CDR2 is YYEEEE in the germline V gene. This CDR3 has 15 residues. The CDR3 DNA reads TGTGCCAGCAGCTTGAGGGGACACCACGGAAACACCATATATTTT. Residues: CASSLRGHHGNTIYF.

This clone was found a few times. The rearrangement joins TRBV2 to TRBJ2-1; TRBD2 aligns across 14 bases. CDR3 length: 15 residues. Per the germline V gene, CDR1 is SNHLY and CDR2 is FYNNEI. V shed 3 bases and J 8 bases; nucleotides not matched to a gene: 3. CDR3 protein: CASSEGTSGGDEQFF. The DNA of the CDR3 is TGTGCCAGCAGTGAGGGGACTAGCGGGGGAGATGAGCAGTTCTTC. Complete variable domain (other parts from reference TRBV2 and TRBJ2-1): EPEVTQTPSHQVTQMGQEVILRCVPISNHLYFYWYRQILGQKVEFLVSFYNNEISEKSEIFDDQFSVERPDGSNFTLKIRSTKLEDSAMYFCASSEGTSGGDEQFFGPGTRLTVL.

This sequence joins TRBV6-5 and TRBJ2-7; 7 positions match TRBD1. This CDR3 spans 16 amino acids. V was pared by 0 bases and J by 2 bases, with 7 bases of the junction left unmatched. Germline V gene sequence: CDR1 MNHEY, CDR2 SVGAGI. CDR3 nucleotides: TGTGCCAGCAGTTACTCTGTGACAGGGCACACCTACGAGCAGTACTTC. Translated, it gives CASSYSVTGHTYEQYF.

This clone was counted between two and nine times. This chain joins TRBV5-1 and TRBJ1-2, with a tentative D call TRBD1 (6 bases). CDR3 size: 14 residues. V lost 3 bases and J 4 bases, leaving 13 bases between the germline ends. The germline V gene has CDR1 SGHRS and CDR2 YFSETQ. The CDR3 is CASSSVTGLYGYTF. CDR3 nucleotides: TGCGCCAGCAGCTCGGTGACAGGCCTCTATGGCTACACCTTC.

Here the CDR3 reads CASSLGQGSSYNEQFF. The CDR3 region has the DNA TGTGCCAGCAGCCTGGGACAGGGGAGCTCCTACAATGAGCAGTTCTTC. The J gene is TRBJ2-1, the V gene TRBV4-2, with 10 bases matching TRBD1. Germline loops: CDR1 LGHNA, CDR2 YNFKEQ. The length of the CDR3 is 16 residues. The junction had 3 bases not matched to a gene; V was cut back by 4 bases and J by 0 bases.

The rearrangement joins TRBV12-5 to TRBJ2-3; D perhaps matches TRBD1 (6 bases). Germline-derived CDR1 and CDR2 are LGHNT and FRNRAP. V was shortened by 3 bases and J by 6 bases, with 16 bases between the two germline ends. There are 15 residues in the CDR3. The CDR3 spells CASGFGQFHMDTQYF. CDR3 DNA sequence: TGTGCTAGTGGTTTTGGACAGTTCCACATGGATACGCAGTATTTT.

CDR3 region: CASSQDTGSSGANVLTF. The CDR3 DNA reads as TGCGCCAGCAGCCAAGATACCGGAAGCTCTGGGGCCAACGTCCTGACTTTC. The J gene is TRBJ2-6, the V gene TRBV4-3, with D unclear. V lost 0 bases and J 0 bases, leaving 9 bases between the germline ends. The CDR3 contains 17 residues. Germline CDR1 LGHNA, CDR2 YSLEER.

This clone has only a few counts. Other DNA sequences within the sample encode an identical CDR3. The gene calls are TRBV20-1 and TRBJ1-1, with D possibly matching TRBD1 (5 bases). Germline assignment: CDR1 DFQATT and CDR2 SNEGSKA (reference sequence). The germline V and J ends were trimmed by 6 bases and 2 bases, with 7 bases remaining between them. The CDR3 has 11 amino acids. The CDR3 region has the DNA TGCAGTGCCGGACAAAACACTGAAGCTTTCTTT. Its protein product is CSAGQNTEAFF.

As to this clone: A much larger clone differs from this one at a single base, so this may be a read error. The same CDR3 is also encoded by other DNA sequences in this sample. The V and J genes are TRBV9 and TRBJ2-3; D perhaps matches TRBD2 (6 bases). Trimming pared 5 bases from V and 4 bases from J, leaving 11 bases between. This CDR3 is 13 amino acids long. CDR1 SGDLS and CDR2 YYNGEE come from the germline V gene. The CDR3 region is CASSERAADTQYF. Here the CDR3 DNA reads TGTGCCAGCAGTGAGCGGGCGGCAGATACGCAGTATTTT.

This clone has only a few counts. The chain recombines TRBV23-1 with TRBJ2-1, with D possibly matching TRBD2 (6 bases). TRBV23-1 is labeled an ORF, and its function is uncertain. The V end lost 7 bases, the J end lost 7 bases, and 17 bases lay between the germline ends. This CDR3 contains 14 residues. CDR3 nucleotides: TGCGCCAGCACCCCGAAGGCAGGGAGGAATGAGCAGTTCTTC. Protein: CASTPKAGRNEQFF.

The V call is TRBV5-1, the J call TRBJ2-5; possible D gene TRBD2, 5 bases. Germline V gene data show CDR1 as SGHRS and CDR2 as YFSETQ. Trimming removed 0 bases from V and 1 base from J, with 10 bases in between. CDR3 length: 15 amino acids. In DNA, the CDR3 is TGCGCCAGCAGCTTGGCTGGACTCTCCCAAGAGACCCAGTACTTC. Protein product: CASSLAGLSQETQYF.

This clone was seen many times. The chain employs TRBV7-2 and TRBJ2-3; the match to TRBD1 covers 9 bases. CDR1 is SGHTA and CDR2 is FQGNSA in the germline V gene. The trim removed 5 bases at V and 6 bases at J, leaving 12 bases unmatched. This CDR3 spans 16 amino acids. The CDR3 coding sequence is TGTGCCAGCAGCATAGGCCCGGGACAGGGAACCGATACGCAGTATTTT. It translates to CASSIGPGQGTDTQYF.

This clone was observed a handful of times. The chain has TRBV5-4 and TRBJ2-5; tentatively, D is TRBD1 (7 bases). Trimming pared 4 bases from V and 7 bases from J, leaving 17 bases between. CDR3 length equals 14 residues. Germline values: CDR1 SGHNT, CDR2 YYREEE (reference sequence). The CDR3 loop is CASSGGTAKGTQYF. The DNA for the CDR3 is TGTGCCAGCAGCGGAGGGACAGCCAAGGGGACCCAGTACTTC.

The chain is built from TRBV4-3 and TRBJ2-5, with TRBD2 matching 11 bases. CDR1 LGHNA and CDR2 YSLEER come from the germline V gene. With V trimmed by 1 base and J by 1 base, 2 bases remained unmatched. This CDR3 spans 16 amino acids. The CDR3 nucleotides read TGCGCCAGCAGCCAAGGGACTAGCGGGCCCCAAGAGACCCAGTACTTC. Translation gives CASSQGTSGPQETQYF.

The chain employs TRBV11-2 and TRBJ2-7, with 9 bases matching TRBD2. The V gene's germline CDR1 is SGHAT and CDR2 FQNNGV. V shed 5 bases, J shed 1 base, and the junction held 15 bases outside the gene matches. This CDR3 has 18 amino acids. CDR3 in DNA: TGTGCCAGCAGCCCCCGACTAGCGGAATTCTTGGGGTCCTACGAGCAGTACTTC. Amino acid sequence: CASSPRLAEFLGSYEQYF. The full variable domain, in which reference TRBV11-2 and TRBJ2-7 provide the parts outside the CDR3, is EAGVAQSPRYKIIEKRQSVAFWCNPISGHATLYWYQQILGQGPKLLIQFQNNGVVDDSQLPKDRFSAERLKGVDSTLKIQPAKLEDSAVYLCASSPRLAEFLGSYEQYFGPGTRLTVT.

The chain carries TRBV29-1 and TRBJ1-1; no clear D. This CDR3 comprises 14 residues. The V gene lost 5 bases and the J gene lost 0 bases, with 13 bases spanning the gap. Germline loops: CDR1 SQVTM, CDR2 ANQGSEA. The CDR3 coding sequence is TGCAGCGTTCGGGGTTCGACCCTGAACACTGAAGCTTTCTTT. Its translation is CSVRGSTLNTEAFF.

The rearrangement uses TRBV7-2 and TRBJ2-6; D is unclear. Germline CDR1 SGHTA, CDR2 FQGNSA. Trimming took off 4 bases at V and 0 bases at J, with 7 bases between the two ends. This CDR3 has 15 residues. The CDR3 reads CASSYQYSGANVLTF. The CDR3 region has the DNA TGTGCCAGCAGCTACCAGTACTCTGGGGCCAACGTCCTGACTTTC. Drawing the rest from reference TRBV7-2 and TRBJ2-6, the complete variable domain is GAGVSQSPSNKVTEKGKDVELRCDPISGHTALYWYRQSLGQGLEFLIYFQGNSAPDKSGLPSDRFSAERTGGSVSTLTIQRTQQEDSAVYLCASSYQYSGANVLTFGAGSRLTVL.

This clone has only a few counts. The CDR3 nucleotides are TGTGCCACCAGCAGAGGGGGGGCACTTGCTGGCGGCTACACCTTC. Translation gives CATSRGGALAGGYTF. The rearrangement links TRBV15 to TRBJ1-2, with D possibly matching TRBD1 (6 bases). This CDR3 is 15 amino acids long. V shed 1 base and J shed 8 bases, with 17 bases lying between them. CDR1 and CDR2 (germline): LNHNV, YYDKDF (reference sequence).

This chain links TRBV5-1 with TRBJ2-5; D is perhaps TRBD2 (7 bases). The CDR3 totals 15 residues. V lost 4 bases, J lost 0 bases, and 13 bases lay in between. CDR1 and CDR2 (germline): SGHRS, YFSETQ. CDR3: CASSPSGQHQETQYF. Here the CDR3 DNA reads TGCGCCAGCAGCCCTAGCGGACAGCACCAAGAGACCCAGTACTTC.

This clone was seen more than once but under ten times. This rearrangement joins TRBV6-5 to TRBJ2-1, with 10 positions matching TRBD1. The CDR3 extends over 14 amino acids. Trimming cost V 6 bases and J 8 bases; bases outside gene matches: 7. Looked up from germline, CDR1 is MNHEY and CDR2 is SVGAGI. The CDR3 region has the DNA TGTGCCAGCAGGCGGGACAGGGGATTCGATGAGCAGTTCTTC. Protein: CASRRDRGFDEQFF.

The chain carries TRBV14 and TRBJ1-1; 7 nucleotides align to TRBD1. CDR3 size: 12 residues. CDR1 is SGHDN, CDR2 FVKESK, per germline. Trimming took 3 bases from V and 10 from J; bases not matched to a gene: 5. The CDR3 coding sequence is TGTGCCAGCAGCCAGGAGGGACAGAGAGCTTTCTTT. Translating it yields CASSQEGQRAFF.

This clone was seen a handful of times. This chain links TRBV28 with TRBJ2-5; D may match TRBD1 or TRBD2 (5 bases each). From germline, CDR1 is MDHEN and CDR2 SYDVKM. The length of the CDR3 is 12 residues. V was trimmed by 4 bases and J by 5 bases, leaving 8 bases between them. CDR3 DNA: TGTGCCAGCAGTTCGGGACCGGAGACCCAGTACTTC. Residues: CASSSGPETQYF.

In its sample, this clone was seen a few times. The gene calls are TRBV6-1 and TRBJ1-1; no clear D gene. The V end lost 4 bases, the J end lost 1 base, and 13 bases lay between the germline ends. CDR1 and CDR2 from the germline V gene are MNHNS and SASEGT. CDR3 length: 15 residues. CDR3 amino acids: CASSVERFGNTEAFF. CDR3 bases: TGTGCCAGCAGTGTTGAGCGGTTCGGGAACACTGAAGCTTTCTTT.